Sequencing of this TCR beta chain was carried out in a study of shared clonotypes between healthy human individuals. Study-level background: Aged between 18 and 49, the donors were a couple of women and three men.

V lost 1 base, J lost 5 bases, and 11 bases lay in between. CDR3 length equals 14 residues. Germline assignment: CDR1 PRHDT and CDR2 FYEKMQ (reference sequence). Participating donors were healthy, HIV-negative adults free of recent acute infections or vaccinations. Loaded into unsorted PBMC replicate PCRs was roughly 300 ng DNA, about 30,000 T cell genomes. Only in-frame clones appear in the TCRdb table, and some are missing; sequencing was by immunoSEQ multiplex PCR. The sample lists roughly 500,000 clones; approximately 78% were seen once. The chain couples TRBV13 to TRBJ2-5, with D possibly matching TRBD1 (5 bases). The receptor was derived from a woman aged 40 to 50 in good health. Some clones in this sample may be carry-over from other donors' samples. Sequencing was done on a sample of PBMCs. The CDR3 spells CASSLEGLGETQYF. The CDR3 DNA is TGTGCCAGCAGCTTAGAGGGGTTGGGGGAGACCCAGTACTTC.